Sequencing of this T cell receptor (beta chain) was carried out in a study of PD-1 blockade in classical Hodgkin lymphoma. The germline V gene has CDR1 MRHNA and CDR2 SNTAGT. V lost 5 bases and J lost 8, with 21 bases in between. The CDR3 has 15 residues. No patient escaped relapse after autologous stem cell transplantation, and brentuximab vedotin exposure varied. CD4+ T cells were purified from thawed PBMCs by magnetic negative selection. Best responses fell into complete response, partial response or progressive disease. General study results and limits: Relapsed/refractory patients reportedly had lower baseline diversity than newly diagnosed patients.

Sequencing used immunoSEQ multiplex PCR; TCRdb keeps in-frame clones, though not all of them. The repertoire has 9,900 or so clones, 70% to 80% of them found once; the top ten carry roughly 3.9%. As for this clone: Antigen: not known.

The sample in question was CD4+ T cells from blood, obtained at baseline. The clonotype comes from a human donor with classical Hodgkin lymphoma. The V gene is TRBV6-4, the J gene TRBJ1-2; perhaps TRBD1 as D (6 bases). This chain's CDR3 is CASSPRVGGRYGYTF. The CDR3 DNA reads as TGTGCCAGCAGTCCACGGGTGGGGGGCCGCTACGGCTACACCTTC.